This is a list of T cell receptor beta chains from one sample in a study of neoadjuvant anti-PD-1 for oral cavity cancer. This table comes from immunoSEQ multiplex PCR, and its TCRdb copy is limited to in-frame clones, with some not included. Seen here are more than 50,000 clones, around 80% observed once, and the top ten hold 2.5% to 3%. This specimen was PBMCs, taken before nivolumab (anti-PD-1) treatment. All receptors come from a person aged 35 to 85 with oral cavity squamous cell carcinoma. The CDR3 runs from the conserved cysteine through the conserved F or W. Fields, in order: CDR3 DNA, CDR3 protein, V gene, J gene, clone size, D gene. The D gene is left open where the match is weak. Clone sizes are given selectively: once, few, many, or a class where the clone is expanded.

cdr3_nt: TGTGCCAGCAGCGTCACTGTCCTTACGTACAATGAGCAGTTCTTC; cdr3_aa: CASSVTVLTYNEQFF; v_call: TRBV9; j_call: TRBJ2-1; clone_size: NA; d_call: NA
cdr3_nt: TGTGCCAGCAGCGTTACAGGGGTTAAGGGTTCACCCCTCCACTTT; cdr3_aa: CASSVTGVKGSPLHF; v_call: TRBV7-2; j_call: TRBJ1-6; clone_size: NA; d_call: TRBD1
cdr3_nt: TGTGCCAGCAGCTCCACAGGGGGGTCCACTGAAGCTTTCTTT; cdr3_aa: CASSSTGGSTEAFF; v_call: TRBV6-5; j_call: TRBJ1-1; clone_size: NA; d_call: TRBD1
cdr3_nt: TGTGCCAGCAGTTACTCGTTCGGTTCACCCCTCCACTTT; cdr3_aa: CASSYSFGSPLHF; v_call: TRBV6-6; j_call: TRBJ1-6; clone_size: NA; d_call: NA
cdr3_nt: TGTGCCAGCAGTTATTTGAAGAATCACGAGCAGTACTTC; cdr3_aa: CASSYLKNHEQYF; v_call: TRBV6-5; j_call: TRBJ2-7; clone_size: NA; d_call: NA
cdr3_nt: TGTGCCAGCAGCTTAAGGGTCCCCGGGACAGGGGATGAAAAACTGTTTTTT; cdr3_aa: CASSLRVPGTGDEKLFF; v_call: TRBV7-8; j_call: TRBJ1-4; clone_size: NA; d_call: TRBD1
cdr3_nt: TGTGCCAGCAGCTTAGGGTGGGGATACAATGAGCAGTTCTTC; cdr3_aa: CASSLGWGYNEQFF; v_call: TRBV7-2; j_call: TRBJ2-1; clone_size: NA; d_call: NA
cdr3_nt: TGTGCCAGCAGGGCACAGGTGGAACCCGAGTATGGCTACACCTTC; cdr3_aa: CASRAQVEPEYGYTF; v_call: TRBV2; j_call: TRBJ1-2; clone_size: NA; d_call: NA
cdr3_nt: TGTGCCAGTAGGCAAAGAGGGGGCAGGGGACGCAATGAGCAGTTCTTC; cdr3_aa: CASRQRGGRGRNEQFF; v_call: TRBV19; j_call: TRBJ2-1; clone_size: NA; d_call: TRBD1
cdr3_nt: TGCGCCAGCAGTGCGACTAGCGGGGGCACAGATACGCAGTATTTT; cdr3_aa: CASSATSGGTDTQYF; v_call: TRBV10-2; j_call: TRBJ2-3; clone_size: NA; d_call: TRBD2
cdr3_nt: TGTGCCAGCAGTCCGATCAGGGACATCTTTTACAATGAGCAGTTCTTC; cdr3_aa: CASSPIRDIFYNEQFF; v_call: TRBV27; j_call: TRBJ2-1; clone_size: NA; d_call: NA
cdr3_nt: TGTGCCAGCAGCCTGGGACTAGGGTACGAGCAGTACTTC; cdr3_aa: CASSLGLGYEQYF; v_call: TRBV7-8; j_call: TRBJ2-7; clone_size: NA; d_call: TRBD2
cdr3_nt: TGCAGCGTTAACAGAGACGCAGGGTTAGGGAGGTACAATGAGCAGTTCTTC; cdr3_aa: CSVNRDAGLGRYNEQFF; v_call: TRBV29-1; j_call: TRBJ2-1; clone_size: NA; d_call: NA
cdr3_nt: TGTGCTAGTGGTACAGGGATTTTTATGAACACTGAAGCTTTCTTT; cdr3_aa: CASGTGIFMNTEAFF; v_call: TRBV12-5; j_call: TRBJ1-1; clone_size: NA; d_call: NA
cdr3_nt: TGTGCCTGGAGTAAACTAGCGGGAGGGCCTGTGGAGACCCAGTACTTC; cdr3_aa: CAWSKLAGGPVETQYF; v_call: TRBV30; j_call: TRBJ2-5; clone_size: NA; d_call: TRBD2
cdr3_nt: TGTGCCAGCAGCAATTTCTACGAGCAGTACTTC; cdr3_aa: CASSNFYEQYF; v_call: TRBV13; j_call: TRBJ2-7; clone_size: few; d_call: NA
cdr3_nt: TGTGCCAGCAGCGGAAGCAGGGGACGGAACACTGAAGCTTTCTTT; cdr3_aa: CASSGSRGRNTEAFF; v_call: TRBV11-2; j_call: TRBJ1-1; clone_size: once; d_call: NA
cdr3_nt: TGTGCCAGCAGCTTGACCACTGGGTCATCCTACAATGAGCAGTTCTTC; cdr3_aa: CASSLTTGSSYNEQFF; v_call: TRBV5-6; j_call: TRBJ2-1; clone_size: NA; d_call: NA
cdr3_nt: TGTGCCAGCAGTCTAACCTCCTACGAGCAGTACTTC; cdr3_aa: CASSLTSYEQYF; v_call: TRBV7-8; j_call: TRBJ2-7; clone_size: NA; d_call: NA
cdr3_nt: TGTGCCAGCAGAGGGCATCACTACGAGCAGTACTTC; cdr3_aa: CASRGHHYEQYF; v_call: TRBV5-8; j_call: TRBJ2-7; clone_size: NA; d_call: NA
cdr3_nt: TGTGCCAGCTCAGAGAAGGGGGGGGGAACTGAAGCTTTCTTT; cdr3_aa: CASSEKGGGTEAFF; v_call: TRBV18; j_call: TRBJ1-1; clone_size: NA; d_call: NA
cdr3_nt: TGTGCCAGTAGTATAGACGGTTGGCAGGCGGGCGAGCAGTACTTC; cdr3_aa: CASSIDGWQAGEQYF; v_call: TRBV19; j_call: TRBJ2-7; clone_size: NA; d_call: NA